This TCR beta chain was captured by sequencing in a study of blood T cell repertoires in COVID-19. Per the original data handling: The authors estimated nucleated cell counts from reference gene primer amplification. The data were produced by immunoSEQ multiplex PCR, yet TCRdb's version contains in-frame clones alone and is incomplete. That table furnishes V, J and clone size, whereas the DNA furnished D and trimming. The sample contains 80,000 to 95,000 clones, about four fifths of which appear only once. This clonotype was obtained from an elderly man with COVID-19, enrolled during active disease. Input material: peripheral blood.

In DNA, the CDR3 is TGCGCCAGCAGCCCCCAAACTCAGGGGCCTAATTCACCCCTCCACTTT. Translating gives CASSPQTQGPNSPLHF. The chain recombines TRBV5-1 with TRBJ1-6, with D possibly TRBD1 on 6 matching bases. The CDR3 loop spans 16 amino acids. CDR1 is SGHRS and CDR2 is YFSETQ in the germline V gene. V lost 4 bases and J 6 bases, leaving 17 bases between the germline ends.